These 27 T cell receptor beta chains share one sample of origin, sequenced in a study of a mutant IDH1 vaccine in newly diagnosed glioma. The time point: week 5, during vaccination. All doses held 300 ug of mutant IDH1 20-mer peptide, with topical imiquimod. Clones were read by immunoSEQ multiplex PCR, and TCRdb kept only the in-frame ones, dropping some. Among 39,000 or so clones, 75% to 80% were seen once, and the ten largest hold around 5.5%. These receptors' antigens are unknown. The sample was PBMCs, taken from a glioma patient whose treatment included an IDH1 peptide vaccine. The receptor source for this set is a man between 35 and 55 years old with glioma.

This clone turned up a few times. The chain links TRBV5-4 to TRBJ2-2; TRBD1 or TRBD2 may be the D gene (6 bases each). V was shortened by 7 bases and J by 0 bases, with 13 bases between the two germline ends. This CDR3 region has 15 residues. Germline assignment: CDR1 SGHNT and CDR2 YYREEE (reference sequence). CDR3 DNA: TGTGCCAGCCGGAAGGGGGGCGCGAACACCGGGGAGCTGTTTTTT. It codes for CASRKGGANTGELFF.

The chain combines TRBV6-1 with TRBJ2-3; D gene unclear. Germline V gene lookup returns CDR1 MNHNS and CDR2 SASEGT. The CDR3 contains 14 residues. Trimming took off 7 bases at V and 3 bases at J, with 14 bases between the two ends. The CDR3 loop is CASKVRVTTDTQYF. The CDR3 region has the DNA TGTGCCAGCAAGGTTAGGGTAACTACAGATACGCAGTATTTT.

The chain employs TRBV6-1 and TRBJ2-2; D is unclear. The germline V gene has CDR1 MNHNS and CDR2 SASEGT. Trimming took off 7 bases at V and 0 bases at J, with 9 bases between the two ends. This CDR3 is 14 amino acids long. DNA of the CDR3: TGTGCCAGCACATCCAGCGCGAACACCGGGGAGCTGTTTTTT. As protein: CASTSSANTGELFF.

This clone came up once. This chain joins TRBV5-1 and TRBJ2-2; 8 positions agree with TRBD2. The J segment lost 0 bases and the V segment lost 3 bases, leaving 4 bases of the junction unmatched. This CDR3 spans 16 amino acids. CDR1 and CDR2 from the germline V gene are SGHRS and YFSETQ. The CDR3 here is CASSYRTSSNTGELFF. The CDR3 DNA reads TGCGCCAGCAGCTACCGGACTAGCTCGAACACCGGGGAGCTGTTTTTT.

The chain links TRBV5-1 to TRBJ2-2; TRBD1 aligns across 9 bases. Per germline, CDR1 SGHRS and CDR2 YFSETQ. This CDR3 comprises 14 residues. Trimming took 4 bases from V and 5 from J; bases not matched to a gene: 3. DNA of the CDR3: TGCGCCAGCAGCCCCGGGACAGGGACCGGGGAGCTGTTTTTT. Amino acids: CASSPGTGTGELFF.

The CDR3 loop reads CASSLATGGLGSPLHF. The DNA for the CDR3 is TGCGCCAGCAGTCTCGCGACAGGGGGACTCGGGTCACCCCTCCACTTT. V and J are TRBV10-2 and TRBJ1-6; TRBD1 matches at 9 bases. CDR1 WSHSY and CDR2 SAAADI come from the germline V gene. CDR3 length: 16 residues. The junction had 12 bases not matched to a gene; V was cut back by 5 bases and J by 10 bases.

This clone was seen a handful of times. The chain joins TRBV2 to TRBJ1-1; D gene unclear. This CDR3 spans 14 amino acids. With 7 bases removed from V and 3 bases from J, the gap between germline ends came to 15 bases. Germline assignment: CDR1 SNHLY and CDR2 FYNNEI. The CDR3 region is CASIIGDGDTEAFF. The CDR3 region has the DNA TGTGCCAGCATAATTGGGGATGGGGACACTGAAGCTTTCTTT.

The chain carries TRBV5-8 and TRBJ1-1; D is unresolved. The CDR3 runs to 16 residues. V was clipped by 3 bases and J by 0 bases, with 15 bases between them. The germline gives CDR1 SGHTS, CDR2 YDEGEE. The CDR3 here is CASSSTSGQMNTEAFF. The CDR3 DNA sequence: TGTGCCAGCAGCTCGACTAGCGGGCAGATGAACACTGAAGCTTTCTTT.

CDR3 sequence: CASSRRRSYEQYF. Here the CDR3 DNA reads TGCGCCAGCAGTAGGAGACGGAGCTACGAGCAGTACTTC. The chain couples TRBV5-1 to TRBJ2-7; D is ambiguous. Germline CDR1 reads SGHRS; CDR2 reads YFSETQ. The V end was cut by 5 bases, the J end by 3 bases, with 12 bases between. CDR3 length equals 13 residues.

This sequence joins TRBV5-8 and TRBJ2-7; D may be TRBD1 or TRBD2 (5 bases each). Germline CDR1 is SGHTS and CDR2 is YDEGEE. The CDR3 is 14 amino acids. V lost 0 bases and J lost 1, with 8 bases in between. In nucleotides, the CDR3 is TGTGCCAGCAGCTTGGCCTGGGGGTCCTACGAGCAGTACTTC. Translating gives CASSLAWGSYEQYF.

J is TRBJ1-1 and V is TRBV10-3; D possibly corresponds to TRBD1 (5 bases). The CDR3 has 14 residues. Looked up from germline, CDR1 is ENHRY and CDR2 is SYGVKD. Trimming removed 3 bases from V and 7 bases from J, with 15 bases in between. As DNA, the CDR3 is TGTGCCATCAGTGAACCGACAGCTAAGTTTGAAGCTTTCTTT. This translates into CAISEPTAKFEAFF.

The chain uses TRBV5-4 and TRBJ1-1; 7 bases are shared with TRBD1. Germline V gene sequence: CDR1 SGHNT, CDR2 YYREEE (reference sequence). V lost 4 bases and J lost 5; bases outside the gene matches: 14. This CDR3 has 16 amino acids. CDR3 DNA: TGTGCCAGCAGCCCAGGGGGGGGGAGACTGAGGACTGAAGCTTTCTTT. Encoded protein: CASSPGGGRLRTEAFF.

The rearrangement joins TRBV5-4 to TRBJ2-7; maybe TRBD1 (7 bases). The V and J ends lost 2 bases and 0 bases respectively, with 15 bases between them. The CDR3 loop spans 16 amino acids. Germline V CDR1 and CDR2: SGHNT, YYREEE (reference sequence). Here the CDR3 DNA reads TGTGCCAGCAGCTTACGGAGGGGGCCGAACTCCTACGAGCAGTACTTC. Amino acids: CASSLRRGPNSYEQYF.

The gene calls are TRBV30 and TRBJ1-5, with 7 bases fitting TRBD1. The CDR3 loop spans 15 amino acids. Germline lookup yields CDR1 GTSNPN and CDR2 SVGIG (reference sequence). J gave up 4 bases and V 3 bases, and 9 bases lay outside the gene matches. The CDR3 protein is CAWSARTGGNQPQHF. DNA of the CDR3: TGTGCCTGGAGCGCCCGGACAGGAGGAAATCAGCCCCAGCATTTT.

V is TRBV6-6 and J is TRBJ1-1; D is perhaps TRBD1 (5 bases). Germline loops: CDR1 MNHNY, CDR2 SVGAGI (reference sequence). Deletions cut 9 bases from V and 4 bases from J, with 12 bases between. CDR3 length: 12 amino acids. The CDR3 DNA reads as TGTGCCAGTAGGTCAGGGCGCACTGAAGCTTTCTTT. It encodes CASRSGRTEAFF.

This chain joins TRBV7-9 and TRBJ2-1; 16 bases match TRBD2. V lost 5 bases to trimming and J lost 7 bases; unmatched junction nucleotides: 8. From germline, CDR1 is SEHNR and CDR2 FQNEAQ (reference sequence). The CDR3 is made up of 17 amino acids. DNA of the CDR3: TGTGCCAGCAGCCCGGGACTAGCGGGGGGGCCTGGGAATGAGCAGTTCTTC. Protein sequence: CASSPGLAGGPGNEQFF.

This chain links TRBV7-2 with TRBJ1-5, with D perhaps TRBD1 (5 bases). V lost 1 base and J 2 bases, leaving 12 bases between the germline ends. The germline V gene has CDR1 SGHTA and CDR2 FQGNSA. The CDR3 sequence is 16 residues long. CDR3 sequence: CASSLGDGVGNQPQHF. For the CDR3, the DNA is TGTGCCAGCAGCTTAGGGGACGGGGTGGGCAATCAGCCCCAGCATTTT.

This clone was detected only a few times. The chain has TRBV19 and TRBJ2-4; the D gene is possibly TRBD1 (6 bases). V lost 10 bases, J lost 7 bases, and 17 bases lay in between. The CDR3 sequence is 13 residues long. Germline CDR1 is LNHDA and CDR2 is SQIVND (reference sequence). CDR3 residues: CATQSWTANIQYF. CDR3 nucleotides: TGTGCCACCCAGAGTTGGACAGCTAACATTCAGTACTTC.

The chain is built from TRBV10-3 and TRBJ1-6; TRBD1 matches at 7 bases. Germline CDR1 is ENHRY and CDR2 is SYGVKD. The CDR3 is made up of 12 amino acids. J gave up 7 bases and V 11 bases, and 5 bases lay outside the gene matches. The CDR3 loop is CASGTVNSPLHF. Written as DNA, the CDR3 is TGTGCCTCCGGGACAGTGAATTCACCCCTCCACTTT.

The CDR3: CASSVTPNGLYEQYF. The CDR3 region has the DNA TGTGCCAGCAGCGTTACGCCAAATGGGCTCTACGAGCAGTACTTC. The rearrangement joins TRBV11-2 to TRBJ2-7; D gene uncertain. Germline CDR1 is SGHAT and CDR2 is FQNNGV. Trimming shortened V by 5 bases and J by 3 bases, and 17 bases separated the two germline ends. The CDR3 spans 15 residues.

The J gene is TRBJ1-4, the V gene TRBV1; the table's TRBD1 call for D was not verified on the DNA. TRBV1 counts as a pseudogene. The CDR3 spans 14 residues. CDR3 nucleotides: TGCACCAGCAGCCGGACAGGGGATGGAGAAAAACTGTTTTTT. It codes for CTSSRTGDGEKLFF.

This sequence joins TRBV10-3 and TRBJ1-6; no firm D call. The CDR3 has 17 amino acids. Germline values: CDR1 ENHRY, CDR2 SYGVKD. V was trimmed by 5 bases and J by 0 bases, leaving 14 bases between them. The CDR3 spells CAISPHWSSSYNSPLHF. CDR3 DNA: TGTGCCATCAGTCCGCATTGGAGTAGCTCCTATAATTCACCCCTCCACTTT.

The rearrangement joins TRBV7-9 to TRBJ2-3; D gene uncertain. The CDR3 has 15 amino acids. V was clipped by 4 bases and J by 1 base, with 12 bases between them. Per the germline V gene, CDR1 is SEHNR and CDR2 is FQNEAQ (reference sequence). CDR3 sequence (DNA): TGTGCCAGCAGCTCGGGCGAGAGCGGCACAGATACGCAGTATTTT. This encodes CASSSGESGTDTQYF.

The chain combines TRBV29-1 with TRBJ1-3, with no clear D. The CDR3 contains 12 residues. Trimming cost V 0 bases and J 3 bases, with 3 bases left between them. Germline values: CDR1 SQVTM, CDR2 ANQGSEA. CDR3 DNA sequence: TGCAGCGTTGAAGACCTTGGAAACACCATATATTTT. This codes for CSVEDLGNTIYF.

The chain joins TRBV28 to TRBJ1-4; the match to TRBD1 covers 7 bases. The germline CDR1 and CDR2 sequences are MDHEN and SYDVKM. V lost 6 bases, J lost 8 bases, and 6 bases stayed unmatched. The CDR3 loop spans 13 amino acids. This chain's CDR3 is CASSPGQHEKLFF. CDR3 nucleotide sequence: TGTGCCAGCAGCCCGGGACAGCACGAAAAACTGTTTTTT.

This clone was counted a few times. V gene TRBV19 combines with J gene TRBJ2-7; D may be TRBD1 (6 bases). Germline values: CDR1 LNHDA, CDR2 SQIVND (reference sequence). Trimming left V 4 bases short and J 4 bases short, with 14 bases between. This CDR3 region has 14 residues. The CDR3 region is CASSRSGVLYEQYF. CDR3 nucleotides: TGTGCCAGTAGTAGGTCAGGGGTTTTGTACGAGCAGTACTTC.

This chain uses TRBV5-1 with TRBJ2-7; D is possibly TRBD1 (5 bases). The CDR3 length is 14 residues. Trimming took 2 bases from V and 7 from J, leaving 16 bases between them. The germline gives CDR1 SGHRS, CDR2 YFSETQ. CDR3 in amino acids: CASSFFSTVSEQYF. Here the CDR3 DNA reads TGCGCCAGCAGCTTCTTTTCGACAGTTTCAGAGCAGTACTTC.